These 24 T cell receptor beta chains were sequenced from one sample in a study of OX40 agonist ivuxolimab in advanced cancers. Data came from immunoSEQ multiplex PCR; TCRdb stores just in-frame clones and leaves some out. This sample has nearly 110,000 clones; approximately 90% occur once, and the top ten carry roughly 1.2%. The sequencing used CD4+ or CD8+ T cells sorted from blood, collected in a trial of the OX40 agonist ivuxolimab. The receptors were gathered from an adult with an advanced solid tumor such as melanoma, head and neck, liver or kidney cancer.

The chain combines TRBV7-2 with TRBJ1-2; D is possibly TRBD1 (6 bases). CDR1 is SGHTA, CDR2 FQGNSA, per germline. Trimming left V 1 base short and J 9 bases short, with 15 bases between. The CDR3 length is 14 residues. The CDR3 nucleotides read TGTGCCAGCAGCTTAGATCAGGGGAGGAATAGCTACACCTTC. Protein sequence: CASSLDQGRNSYTF.

The chain carries TRBV7-8 and TRBJ1-6; tentative D call: TRBD1 (6 bases). The V end lost 4 bases, the J end lost 14 bases, and 18 bases lay between the germline ends. Germline lookup yields CDR1 SGHVS and CDR2 FQNEAQ. The length of the CDR3 is 14 residues. The CDR3: CASSSRGLGVSLHF. As DNA, the CDR3 is TGTGCCAGCAGCTCCAGGGGCCTAGGGGTGTCCCTCCACTTT.

The J gene is TRBJ1-3, the V gene TRBV6-1, with unresolved D. The CDR3 consists of 11 residues. Between the trimmed V and J ends, which lost 11 bases and 0 bases, there was a span of 5 bases. The germline gives CDR1 MNHNS, CDR2 SASEGT. CDR3 sequence (DNA): TGTGCCGGCCGCTCTGGAAACACCATATATTTT. The encoded protein is CAGRSGNTIYF.

The chain couples TRBV28 to TRBJ2-7, with D possibly TRBD1 on 6 matching bases. The CDR3 totals 13 residues. Germline CDR1 is MDHEN and CDR2 is SYDVKM. Trimming stripped 6 bases from V and 6 bases from J, with 15 bases between. The DNA for the CDR3 is TGTGCCAGCAGCCAGGGGTTCAAGAGCGAGCAGTACTTC. Translation gives CASSQGFKSEQYF.

The rearrangement joins TRBV30 to TRBJ2-5; possibly TRBD1 or TRBD2 for D (5 bases each). V was shortened by 0 bases and J by 5 bases, with 10 bases between the two germline ends. CDR1 and CDR2 (germline): GTSNPN, SVGIG (reference sequence). The CDR3 has 13 amino acids. As DNA, the CDR3 is TGTGCCTGGAGTGTACTCTGGGGGGAGACCCAGTACTTC. It codes for CAWSVLWGETQYF.

This chain uses TRBV5-1 with TRBJ2-7; TRBD2 aligns across 11 bases. Germline V lookup: CDR1 SGHRS, CDR2 YFSETQ. This CDR3 is built from 15 residues. V was pared by 2 bases and J by 4 bases, with 5 bases of the junction left unmatched. CDR3 protein: CASSFDGTSGYEQYF. The CDR3 coding sequence is TGCGCCAGCAGCTTTGACGGGACTAGCGGATACGAGCAGTACTTC.

The chain is built from TRBV6-1 and TRBJ2-7; 7 bases match TRBD1. V lost 4 bases to trimming and J lost 1 base; unmatched junction nucleotides: 7. The CDR3 spans 15 residues. Germline V gene lookup returns CDR1 MNHNS and CDR2 SASEGT. The CDR3 loop reads CASSAQGQISYEQYF. The CDR3 DNA sequence: TGTGCCAGCAGTGCTCAGGGACAGATATCCTACGAGCAGTACTTC.

This clone occurred once. This chain uses TRBV11-2 with TRBJ2-2; the D is unclear. With 5 bases removed from V and 0 bases from J, the gap between germline ends came to 13 bases. This CDR3 is 16 amino acids long. Germline V gives CDR1 SGHAT, CDR2 FQNNGV. In DNA, the CDR3 is TGTGCCAGCAGCCTAAACGGCCCCGCGAACACCGGGGAGCTGTTTTTT. It yields the protein CASSLNGPANTGELFF.

The genes are TRBV5-6 and TRBJ1-2; the match to TRBD1 covers 9 bases. This CDR3 contains 14 residues. The V and J ends lost 6 bases and 3 bases, in that order; junction bases with no gene match: 6. Germline CDR1 reads SGHDT; CDR2 reads YYEEEE. This chain's CDR3 is CASTRDREDYGYTF. The CDR3 DNA reads TGTGCCAGCACCCGGGACAGGGAGGACTATGGCTACACCTTC.

The sample holds one count of this clone. V and J are TRBV9 and TRBJ1-3, with D possibly matching TRBD1 (6 bases). Germline V CDR1 and CDR2: SGDLS, YYNGEE. The CDR3 covers 15 residues. Deletions cut 0 bases from V and 0 bases from J, with 7 bases between. CDR3 sequence: CASSVGDISGNTIYF. The CDR3 DNA is TGTGCCAGCAGCGTAGGGGACATCTCTGGAAACACCATATATTTT.

This chain joins TRBV13 and TRBJ2-1, with TRBD2 matching 8 bases. V shed 10 bases, J shed 8 bases, and the junction held 13 bases outside the gene matches. This CDR3 contains 14 residues. Per the germline V gene, CDR1 is PRHDT and CDR2 is FYEKMQ (reference sequence). This CDR3 is CATSDRILADEQFF. The CDR3 region has the DNA TGTGCCACCTCGGATCGGATACTAGCGGATGAGCAGTTCTTC. The complete variable domain, with remaining parts taken from reference TRBV13 and TRBJ2-1, reads AAGVIQSPRHLIKEKRETATLKCYPIPRHDTVYWYQQGPGQDPQFLISFYEKMQSDKGSIPDRFSAQQFSDYHSELNMSSLELGDSALYFCATSDRILADEQFFGPGTRLTVL.

The chain uses TRBV6-1 and TRBJ2-7; TRBD2 matches at 7 bases. V lost 9 bases, J lost 1 base, and 12 bases stayed unmatched. Germline CDR1 is MNHNS and CDR2 is SASEGT. The CDR3 extends over 15 amino acids. The CDR3 spells CASIKGASGSYEQYF. In DNA form, the CDR3 reads TGTGCCAGTATAAAAGGGGCTAGCGGATCCTACGAGCAGTACTTC.

The V and J genes are TRBV6-5 and TRBJ2-1; the D call may be TRBD1 or TRBD2 (5 bases each). Germline loops: CDR1 MNHEY, CDR2 SVGAGI. This CDR3 comprises 14 residues. V lost 5 bases and J 7 bases, leaving 15 bases between the germline ends. The CDR3 protein is CASSPGRGVNEQFF. The CDR3 bases are TGTGCCAGCAGTCCTGGTAGAGGGGTAAATGAGCAGTTCTTC.

The rearrangement uses TRBV11-3 and TRBJ2-7; unclear D gene. The V end lost 1 base, the J end lost 3 bases, and 4 bases lay between the germline ends. The CDR3 runs to 12 residues. Germline CDR1 is SGHNT and CDR2 is YENEEA. This CDR3 reads CASSLALYEQYF. CDR3 bases: TGTGCCAGCAGCTTAGCCCTCTACGAGCAGTACTTC.

The chain is built from TRBV2 and TRBJ1-6; D is unclear. Germline assignment: CDR1 SNHLY and CDR2 FYNNEI. V was shortened by 3 bases and J by 8 bases, with 11 bases between the two germline ends. The CDR3 runs to 14 residues. The CDR3 DNA follows: TGTGCCAGCAGTGAGAGCGTCGGGGATTCACCCCTCCACTTT. Translated: CASSESVGDSPLHF.

The genes are TRBV5-1 and TRBJ2-7, with TRBD2 identical over 7 bases. V lost 1 base and J lost 3; bases outside the gene matches: 4. This CDR3 has 14 residues. Per the germline V gene, CDR1 is SGHRS and CDR2 is YFSETQ. The CDR3: CASSLRRTSYEQYF. The CDR3 nucleotides are TGCGCCAGCAGCTTGCGACGGACTAGCTACGAGCAGTACTTC.

The gene calls are TRBV6-1 and TRBJ1-1; tentatively, D is TRBD1 (5 bases). The germline V gene has CDR1 MNHNS and CDR2 SASEGT. Trimming pared 10 bases from V and 2 bases from J, leaving 11 bases between. The CDR3 loop spans 12 amino acids. The CDR3 DNA sequence: TGTGCCACCGGACACATAAACACTGAAGCTTTCTTT. This codes for CATGHINTEAFF.

This chain uses TRBV25-1 with TRBJ2-1, with 13 nucleotides matching TRBD2. The CDR3 totals 16 residues. Germline CDR1 is MGHDK and CDR2 is SYGVNS. The J segment lost 6 bases and the V segment lost 2 bases, leaving 4 bases of the junction unmatched. The CDR3 here is CASSERLAGGGNEQFF. The DNA for the CDR3 is TGTGCCAGCAGTGAACGACTAGCGGGAGGCGGCAATGAGCAGTTCTTC.

V and J are TRBV19 and TRBJ1-2, with no clear D. The CDR3 is 13 amino acids. Deletions cut 1 base from V and 5 bases from J, with 8 bases between. Germline V gene lookup returns CDR1 LNHDA and CDR2 SQIVND (reference sequence). The CDR3 DNA follows: TGTGCCAGTAGTATAGTCGGGAAATATGGCTACACCTTC. Its translation is CASSIVGKYGYTF.

This chain connects TRBV11-3 to TRBJ2-2; 9 bases are a match to TRBD1. Germline V gene sequence: CDR1 SGHNT, CDR2 YENEEA. V lost 7 bases to trimming and J lost 7 bases; unmatched junction nucleotides: 10. CDR3 length: 15 residues. For the CDR3, the DNA is TGTGCCAGCACCCCTCAACAGGGGGCTGGCGGGGAGCTGTTTTTT. It codes for CASTPQQGAGGELFF.

This clone occurred once. This rearrangement joins TRBV18 to TRBJ2-1; 15 bases match TRBD2. The CDR3 is 18 amino acids. The germline gives CDR1 KGHSH, CDR2 LQKENI. J was trimmed by 3 bases and V by 1 base; bases with no gene match: 4. Here the CDR3 reads CASSPLGTSGRIYNEQFF. The CDR3 DNA reads as TGTGCCAGCTCACCACTCGGGACTAGCGGGAGGATCTACAATGAGCAGTTCTTC.

V is TRBV4-2 and J is TRBJ1-4, with TRBD1 as a possible D gene (6 bases). This CDR3 spans 16 amino acids. V was cut by 0 bases and J by 5 bases, with 13 bases left in between. In germline, CDR1 is LGHNA, CDR2 YNFKEQ. Here the CDR3 reads CASSQDRGRGNEKLFF. The DNA of the CDR3 is TGTGCCAGCAGCCAAGATAGGGGTAGGGGGAATGAAAAACTGTTTTTT.

This chain connects TRBV11-2 to TRBJ2-7, with 15 bases lining up with TRBD2. The germline CDR1 and CDR2 sequences are SGHAT and FQNNGV. Unmatched junction bases numbered 3, after V lost 5 bases and J lost 7 bases. This CDR3 has 14 amino acids. For the CDR3, the DNA is TGTGCCAGCAGCCGGACTAGCGGGAGGGAAGAGCAGTACTTC. Its translation: CASSRTSGREEQYF.

The sample holds a few counts of this clone. The chain is built from TRBV4-2 and TRBJ2-3; no reliable D call. This CDR3 has 14 residues. V lost 0 bases, J lost 0 bases, and 4 bases lay in between. Germline assignment: CDR1 LGHNA and CDR2 YNFKEQ. The CDR3 loop is CASSQDGSTDTQYF. In DNA, the CDR3 is TGTGCCAGCAGCCAAGACGGTAGCACAGATACGCAGTATTTT.